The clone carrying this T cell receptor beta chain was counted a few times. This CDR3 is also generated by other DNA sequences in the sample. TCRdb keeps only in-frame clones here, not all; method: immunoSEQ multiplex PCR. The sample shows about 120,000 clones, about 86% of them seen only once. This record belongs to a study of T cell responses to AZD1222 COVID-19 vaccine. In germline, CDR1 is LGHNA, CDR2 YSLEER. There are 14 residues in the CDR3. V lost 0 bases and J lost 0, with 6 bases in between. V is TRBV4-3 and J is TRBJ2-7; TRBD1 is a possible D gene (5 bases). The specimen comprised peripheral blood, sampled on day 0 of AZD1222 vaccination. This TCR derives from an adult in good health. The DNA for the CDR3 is TGCGCCAGCAGCCAAGACACAGGCTCCTACGAGCAGTACTTC. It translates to CASSQDTGSYEQYF.